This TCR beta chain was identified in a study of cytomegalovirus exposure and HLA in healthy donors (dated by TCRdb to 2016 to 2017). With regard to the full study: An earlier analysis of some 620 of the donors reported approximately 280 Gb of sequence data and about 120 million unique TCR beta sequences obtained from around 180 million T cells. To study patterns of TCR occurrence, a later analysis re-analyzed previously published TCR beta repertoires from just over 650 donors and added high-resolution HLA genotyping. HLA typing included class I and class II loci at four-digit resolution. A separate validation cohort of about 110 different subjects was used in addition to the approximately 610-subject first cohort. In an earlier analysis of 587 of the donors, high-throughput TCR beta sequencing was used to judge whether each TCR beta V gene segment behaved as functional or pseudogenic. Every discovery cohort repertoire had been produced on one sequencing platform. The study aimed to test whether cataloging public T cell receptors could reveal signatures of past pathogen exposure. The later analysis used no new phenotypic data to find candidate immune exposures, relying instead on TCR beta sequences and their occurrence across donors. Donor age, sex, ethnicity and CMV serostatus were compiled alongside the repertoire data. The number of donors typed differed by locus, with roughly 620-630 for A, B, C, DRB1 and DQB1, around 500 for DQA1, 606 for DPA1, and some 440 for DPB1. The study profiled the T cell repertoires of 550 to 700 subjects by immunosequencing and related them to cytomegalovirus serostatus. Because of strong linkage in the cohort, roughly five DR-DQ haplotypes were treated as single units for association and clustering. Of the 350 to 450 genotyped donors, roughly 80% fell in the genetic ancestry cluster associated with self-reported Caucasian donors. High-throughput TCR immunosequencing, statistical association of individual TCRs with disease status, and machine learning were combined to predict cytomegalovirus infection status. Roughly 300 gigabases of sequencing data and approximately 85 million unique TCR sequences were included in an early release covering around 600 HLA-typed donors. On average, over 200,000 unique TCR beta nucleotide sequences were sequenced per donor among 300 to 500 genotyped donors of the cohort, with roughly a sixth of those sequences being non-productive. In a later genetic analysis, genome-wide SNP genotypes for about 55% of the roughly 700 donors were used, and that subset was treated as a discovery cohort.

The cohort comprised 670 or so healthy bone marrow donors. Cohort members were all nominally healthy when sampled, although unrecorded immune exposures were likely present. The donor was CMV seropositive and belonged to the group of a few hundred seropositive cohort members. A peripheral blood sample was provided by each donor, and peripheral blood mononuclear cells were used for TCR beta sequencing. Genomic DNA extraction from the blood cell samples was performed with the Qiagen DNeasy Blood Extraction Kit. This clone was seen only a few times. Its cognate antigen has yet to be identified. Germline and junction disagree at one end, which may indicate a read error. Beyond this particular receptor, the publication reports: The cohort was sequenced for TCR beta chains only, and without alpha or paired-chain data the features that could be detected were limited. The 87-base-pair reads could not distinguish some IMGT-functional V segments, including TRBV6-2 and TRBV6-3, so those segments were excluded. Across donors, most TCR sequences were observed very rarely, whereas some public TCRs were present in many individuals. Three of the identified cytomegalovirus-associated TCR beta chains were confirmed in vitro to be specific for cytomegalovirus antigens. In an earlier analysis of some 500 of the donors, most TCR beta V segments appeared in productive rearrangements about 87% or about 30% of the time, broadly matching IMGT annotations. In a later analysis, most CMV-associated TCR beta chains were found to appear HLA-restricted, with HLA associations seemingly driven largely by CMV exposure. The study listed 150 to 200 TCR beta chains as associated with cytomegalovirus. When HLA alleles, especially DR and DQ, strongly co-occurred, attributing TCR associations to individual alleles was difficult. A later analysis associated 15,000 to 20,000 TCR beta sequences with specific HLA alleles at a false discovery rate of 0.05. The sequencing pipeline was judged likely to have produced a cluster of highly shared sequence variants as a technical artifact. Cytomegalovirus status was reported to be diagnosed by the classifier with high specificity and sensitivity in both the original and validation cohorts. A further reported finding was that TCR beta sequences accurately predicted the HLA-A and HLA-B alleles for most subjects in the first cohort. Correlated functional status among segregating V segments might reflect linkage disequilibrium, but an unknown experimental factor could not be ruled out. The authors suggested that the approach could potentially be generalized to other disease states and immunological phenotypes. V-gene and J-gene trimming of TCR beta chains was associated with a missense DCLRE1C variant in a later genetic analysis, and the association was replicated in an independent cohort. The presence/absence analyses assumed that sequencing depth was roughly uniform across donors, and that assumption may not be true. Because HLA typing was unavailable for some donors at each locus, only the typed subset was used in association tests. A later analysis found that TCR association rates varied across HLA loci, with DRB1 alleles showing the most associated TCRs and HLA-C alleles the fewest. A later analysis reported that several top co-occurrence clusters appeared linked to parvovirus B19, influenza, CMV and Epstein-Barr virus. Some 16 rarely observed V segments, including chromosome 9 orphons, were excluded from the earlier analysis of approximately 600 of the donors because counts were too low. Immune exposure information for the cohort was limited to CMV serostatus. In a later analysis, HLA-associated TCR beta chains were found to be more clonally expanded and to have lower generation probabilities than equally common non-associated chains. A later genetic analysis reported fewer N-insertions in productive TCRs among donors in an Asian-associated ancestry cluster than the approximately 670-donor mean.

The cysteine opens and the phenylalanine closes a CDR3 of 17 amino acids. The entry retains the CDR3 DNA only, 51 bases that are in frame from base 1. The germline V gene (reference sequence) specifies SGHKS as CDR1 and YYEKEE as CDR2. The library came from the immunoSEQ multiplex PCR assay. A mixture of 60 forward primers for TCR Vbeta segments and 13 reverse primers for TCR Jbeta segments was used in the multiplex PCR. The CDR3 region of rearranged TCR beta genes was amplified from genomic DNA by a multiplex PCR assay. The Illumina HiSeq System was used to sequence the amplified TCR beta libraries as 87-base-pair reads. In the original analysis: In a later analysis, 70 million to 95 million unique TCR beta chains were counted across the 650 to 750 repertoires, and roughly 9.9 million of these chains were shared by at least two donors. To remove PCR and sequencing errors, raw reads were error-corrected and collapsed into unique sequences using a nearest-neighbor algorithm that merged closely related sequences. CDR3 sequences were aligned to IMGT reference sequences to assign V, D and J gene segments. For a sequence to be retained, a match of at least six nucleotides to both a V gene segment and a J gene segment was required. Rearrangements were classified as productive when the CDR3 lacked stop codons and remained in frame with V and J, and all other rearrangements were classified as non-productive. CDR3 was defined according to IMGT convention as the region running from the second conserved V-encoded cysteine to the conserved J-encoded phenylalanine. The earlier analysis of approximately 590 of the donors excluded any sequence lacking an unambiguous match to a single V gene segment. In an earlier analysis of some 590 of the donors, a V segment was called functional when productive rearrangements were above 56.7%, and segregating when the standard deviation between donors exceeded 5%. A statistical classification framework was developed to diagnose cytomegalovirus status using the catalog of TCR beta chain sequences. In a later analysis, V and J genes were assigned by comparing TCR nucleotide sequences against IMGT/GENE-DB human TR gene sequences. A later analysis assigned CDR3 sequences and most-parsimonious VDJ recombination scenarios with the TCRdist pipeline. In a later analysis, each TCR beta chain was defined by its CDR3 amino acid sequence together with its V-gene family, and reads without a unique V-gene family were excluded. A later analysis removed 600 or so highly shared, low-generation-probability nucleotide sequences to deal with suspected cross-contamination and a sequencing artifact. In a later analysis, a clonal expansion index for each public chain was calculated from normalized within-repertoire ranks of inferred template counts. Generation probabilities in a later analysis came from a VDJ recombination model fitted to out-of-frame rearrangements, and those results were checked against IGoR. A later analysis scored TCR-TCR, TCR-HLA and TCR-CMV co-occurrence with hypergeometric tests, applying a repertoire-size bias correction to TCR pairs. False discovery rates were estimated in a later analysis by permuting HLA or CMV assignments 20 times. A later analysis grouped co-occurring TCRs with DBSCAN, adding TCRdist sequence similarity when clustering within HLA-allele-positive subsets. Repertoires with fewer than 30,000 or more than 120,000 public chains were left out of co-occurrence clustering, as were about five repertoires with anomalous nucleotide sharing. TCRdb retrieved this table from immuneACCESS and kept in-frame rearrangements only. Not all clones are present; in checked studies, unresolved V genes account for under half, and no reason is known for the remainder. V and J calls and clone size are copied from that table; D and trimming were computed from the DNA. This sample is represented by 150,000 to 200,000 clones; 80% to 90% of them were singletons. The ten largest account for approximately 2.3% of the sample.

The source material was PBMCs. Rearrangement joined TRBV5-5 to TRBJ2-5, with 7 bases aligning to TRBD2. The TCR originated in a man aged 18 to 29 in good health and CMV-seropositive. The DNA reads TGCGCCAGCAGCCAACCAAGCGGGGAACATGGGTTAGAGACCCAGTACTTC. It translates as CASSQPSGEHGLETQYF.